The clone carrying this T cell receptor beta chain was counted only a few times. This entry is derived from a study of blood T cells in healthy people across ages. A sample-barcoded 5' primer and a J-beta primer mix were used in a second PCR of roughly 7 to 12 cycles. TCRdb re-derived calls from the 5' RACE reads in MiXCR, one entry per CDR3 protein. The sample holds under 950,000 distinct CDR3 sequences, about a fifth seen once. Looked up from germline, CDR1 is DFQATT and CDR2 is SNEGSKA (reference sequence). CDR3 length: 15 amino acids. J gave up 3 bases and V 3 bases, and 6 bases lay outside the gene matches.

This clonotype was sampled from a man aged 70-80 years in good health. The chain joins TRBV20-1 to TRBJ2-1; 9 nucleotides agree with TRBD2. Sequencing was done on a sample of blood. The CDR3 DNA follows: TGCAGTGCTAGTGCGGCTAGCGGGGTCTACAATGAGCAGTTCTTC. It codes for CSASAASGVYNEQFF.